The 24 T cell receptor beta chains in this list originate from one sample, sequenced in a study of OX40 agonist ivuxolimab in advanced cancers. Some clones are missing from TCRdb's copy, which holds only in-frame ones; the method was immunoSEQ multiplex PCR. The sample yields some 60,000 clones, less than 95% seen once. Sequenced material: CD4+ or CD8+ T cells sorted from blood, taken in a trial of the OX40 agonist ivuxolimab. The receptors derive from an adult with an advanced solid tumor such as melanoma, head and neck, liver or kidney cancer.

The chain combines TRBV5-1 with TRBJ2-5; TRBD1 aligns across 9 bases. V gave up 0 bases and J gave up 3 bases; unmatched junction bases: 3. From germline, CDR1 is SGHRS and CDR2 YFSETQ. This CDR3 comprises 15 residues. This CDR3 is CASSLVGTGKETQYF. In DNA form, the CDR3 reads TGCGCCAGCAGCTTGGTTGGGACAGGGAAAGAGACCCAGTACTTC.

The gene calls are TRBV5-1 and TRBJ2-3, with TRBD2 matching 10 bases. Germline CDR1 and CDR2: SGHRS and YFSETQ. V shed 5 bases, J shed 2 bases, and the junction held 17 bases outside the gene matches. This CDR3 is built from 19 residues. The CDR3 DNA reads as TGCGCCAGCAGTAAGAAGTGGCCTAGCGGGAGCAGGGACACAGATACGCAGTATTTT. Encoded protein: CASSKKWPSGSRDTDTQYF.

Regarding this clone: One end of the junction varies from germline; a read error may be responsible. This chain uses TRBV7-6 with TRBJ1-3; D is ambiguous. Germline values: CDR1 SGHVS, CDR2 FNYEAQ. This CDR3 is 16 amino acids long. The CDR3 reads CASSLEYLSSGNTIYF. Here the CDR3 DNA reads TGTGCCAGCAGCTTAGAGTACCTAAGCTCTGGGAACACCATATATTTT. Together with reference TRBV7-6 and TRBJ1-3, the CDR3 gives the full variable domain: GAGVSQSPRYKVTKRGQDVALRCDPISGHVSLYWYRQALGQGPEFLTYFNYEAQQDKSGLPNDRFSAERPEGSISTLTIQRTEQRDSAMYRCASSLEYLSSGNTIYFGEGSWLTVV.

This clone was seen just once. This chain links TRBV6-8 with TRBJ1-3; D possibly corresponds to TRBD1 (5 bases). The CDR3 totals 16 residues. Trimming pared 0 bases from V and 0 bases from J, leaving 9 bases between. Germline V gene lookup returns CDR1 MNHGY and CDR2 SAAAGT. The CDR3 protein is CASSYSTGDSGNTIYF. In DNA, the CDR3 is TGTGCCAGCAGTTACTCGACGGGGGACTCTGGAAACACCATATATTTT.

The rearrangement uses TRBV21-1 and TRBJ2-5; the table calls TRBD1, which could not be checked here. Gene TRBJ2-7 matches the end of the DNA better, so the J call may be wrong. TRBV21-1 is a pseudogene. The CDR3 runs 12 residues. CDR3 protein: CASSPQGGEQYF. The DNA for the CDR3 is TGTGCCAGCAGCCCACAGGGGGGCGAGCAGTACTTC.

In DNA, the CDR3 is TGTGCCAGCAGTTTCGGTGTGTTTAATGAGCAGTTCTTC. It encodes CASSFGVFNEQFF. V usage is TRBV27 and J usage is TRBJ2-1; no definite D call. CDR1 and CDR2 (germline): MNHEY, SMNVEV (reference sequence). V was shortened by 3 bases and J by 7 bases, with 10 bases between the two germline ends. The CDR3 extends over 13 amino acids.

This chain uses TRBV9 with TRBJ2-1; TRBD2 matches at 7 bases. Trimming cost V 0 bases and J 9 bases; bases outside gene matches: 15. Germline CDR1 is SGDLS and CDR2 is YYNGEE. The CDR3 has 17 residues. The CDR3 sequence is CASSVVLAPMGDVEQFF. CDR3 DNA sequence: TGTGCCAGCAGCGTAGTACTAGCGCCTATGGGGGATGTTGAGCAGTTCTTC.

The chain has TRBV10-2 and TRBJ1-4, with D maybe TRBD1 (5 bases). This CDR3 contains 16 residues. The germline V gene has CDR1 WSHSY and CDR2 SAAADI. V lost 0 bases and J lost 8, with 16 bases in between. In DNA, the CDR3 is TGCGCCAGCAGTGAGTCCGTGGGGGAAACCTTCGAAAAACTGTTTTTT. Its translation: CASSESVGETFEKLFF.

The chain couples TRBV4-1 to TRBJ2-1; D is unclear. The CDR3 totals 13 residues. Germline V CDR1 and CDR2: MGHRA, YSYEKL. V was trimmed by 3 bases and J by 8 bases, leaving 11 bases between them. CDR3 DNA sequence: TGCGCCAGCAGCCAGTTATCGGTAGATGAGCAGTTCTTC. Residues: CASSQLSVDEQFF.

By proportion, this clone is medium-sized. The J gene is TRBJ2-7, the V gene TRBV1. TRBV1 is a pseudogene. The CDR3 contains 17 residues. The CDR3 reads CTSSQDTKGGGMAEQYF. As DNA, the CDR3 is TGCACCAGCAGCCAAGATACAAAGGGGGGCGGGATGGCCGAGCAGTACTTC.

The chain uses TRBV4-1 and TRBJ1-2; D is uncertain. V was clipped by 0 bases and J by 5 bases, with 7 bases between them. Germline assignment: CDR1 MGHRA and CDR2 YSYEKL. The CDR3 length is 13 residues. The CDR3 DNA is TGCGCCAGCAGCCAAGAGCAAGGGTATGGCTACACCTTC. Residues: CASSQEQGYGYTF.

This chain uses TRBV11-3 with TRBJ2-7; D is unresolved. Between the trimmed V and J ends, which lost 8 bases and 2 bases, there was a span of 10 bases. Germline V gives CDR1 SGHNT, CDR2 YENEEA. The CDR3 length is 12 residues. Here the CDR3 DNA reads TGTGCCAGCGGTGGCCTTCCCTACGAGCAGTACTTC. Its translation is CASGGLPYEQYF. Using reference TRBV11-3 and TRBJ2-7 for the parts outside the CDR3, the full variable domain is EAGVVQSPRYKIIEKKQPVAFWCNPISGHNTLYWYLQNLGQGPELLIRYENEEAVDDSQLPKDRFSAERLKGVDSTLKIQPAELGDSAVYLCASGGLPYEQYFGPGTRLTVT.

V gene TRBV19 combines with J gene TRBJ2-1; 11 nucleotides line up with TRBD1. The ends lost 5 bases at V and 3 bases at J; junction bases unmatched: 3. This CDR3 is 15 amino acids long. Per germline, CDR1 LNHDA and CDR2 SQIVND (reference sequence). CDR3 bases: TGTGCCAGTAGTTTCGGGACAGGGGGCTACAATGAGCAGTTCTTC. This codes for CASSFGTGGYNEQFF.

This chain links TRBV5-6 with TRBJ1-1; unclear D gene. V shed 2 bases and J shed 1 base, with 9 bases lying between them. Looked up from germline, CDR1 is SGHDT and CDR2 is YYEEEE. The CDR3 contains 14 residues. The CDR3 loop reads CASSFRLENTEAFF. Written as DNA, the CDR3 is TGTGCCAGCAGCTTCCGGCTCGAGAACACTGAAGCTTTCTTT. The full variable domain, in which reference TRBV5-6 and TRBJ1-1 provide the parts outside the CDR3, is DAGVTQSPTHLIKTRGQQVTLRCSPKSGHDTVSWYQQALGQGPQFIFQYYEEEERQRGNFPDRFSGHQFPNYSSELNVNALLLGDSALYLCASSFRLENTEAFFGQGTRLTVV.

A note on this clone: The sample carries other DNA sequences with the same CDR3. V usage is TRBV6-5 and J usage is TRBJ2-7, with 7 bases aligning to TRBD1. The trim removed 1 base at V and 2 bases at J, leaving 5 bases unmatched. Germline CDR1 reads MNHEY; CDR2 reads SVGAGI. The CDR3 spans 15 residues. The chain's CDR3 is CASSYYGQVPYEQYF. In DNA form, the CDR3 reads TGTGCCAGCAGTTACTACGGACAGGTACCCTACGAGCAGTACTTC.

This sequence joins TRBV5-6 and TRBJ1-5; D is uncertain. The germline V and J ends were trimmed by 2 bases and 6 bases, with 12 bases remaining between them. Germline CDR1 and CDR2: SGHDT and YYEEEE. The CDR3 is 14 residues long. The CDR3 reads CASSFTPIRQPQHF. In nucleotides, the CDR3 is TGTGCCAGCAGCTTTACTCCGATTCGTCAGCCCCAGCATTTT.

The chain couples TRBV11-2 to TRBJ1-6; D not resolved. The CDR3 covers 16 residues. Germline-derived CDR1 and CDR2 are SGHAT and FQNNGV. Deletions cut 3 bases from V and 5 bases from J, with 14 bases between. CDR3 region: CASSFRLTSHNSPLHF. The CDR3 region has the DNA TGTGCCAGCAGCTTCAGGCTAACGTCCCATAATTCACCCCTCCACTTT.

J is TRBJ1-5 and V is TRBV6-6; D call uncertain. The V end lost 0 bases, the J end lost 2 bases, and 8 bases lay between the germline ends. The germline CDR1 and CDR2 sequences are MNHNY and SVGAGI (reference sequence). This CDR3 has 15 amino acids. Here the CDR3 reads CASSYSTGGNQPQHF. CDR3 sequence (DNA): TGTGCCAGCAGTTACTCAACTGGGGGCAATCAGCCCCAGCATTTT.

This chain's CDR3 is CASSQEGGQFF. In DNA, the CDR3 is TGTGCCAGCAGCCAAGAAGGGGGGCAGTTCTTC. The chain recombines TRBV4-2 with TRBJ2-1, with D maybe TRBD1 (6 bases). Germline V gene lookup returns CDR1 LGHNA and CDR2 YNFKEQ. The CDR3 has 11 residues. V was shortened by 0 bases and J by 12 bases, with 6 bases between the two germline ends.

J is TRBJ2-7 and V is TRBV5-1, with TRBD1 matching over 9 bases. This CDR3 region has 16 residues. The ends lost 4 bases at V and 0 bases at J; junction bases unmatched: 8. Germline CDR1 SGHRS, CDR2 YFSETQ. The CDR3 sequence: CASSPKDRGRSYEQYF. In DNA form, the CDR3 reads TGCGCCAGCAGCCCCAAGGACAGGGGACGCTCCTACGAGCAGTACTTC.

The V and J genes are TRBV19 and TRBJ2-7; TRBD1 matches at 9 bases. Trimming at V came to 8 bases and at J to 0 bases, leaving 8 bases not matched to a gene. The germline gives CDR1 LNHDA, CDR2 SQIVND (reference sequence). This CDR3 has 15 amino acids. The DNA for the CDR3 is TGTGCCAGTGGCTACGGGACAGGGTCCTCCTACGAGCAGTACTTC. Its translation is CASGYGTGSSYEQYF.

This clone appeared once. This chain connects TRBV6-4 to TRBJ2-2; the D is unclear. V shed 0 bases and J shed 4 bases, with 6 bases lying between them. Germline values: CDR1 MRHNA, CDR2 SNTAGT. There are 14 residues in the CDR3. The DNA of the CDR3 is TGTGCCAGCAGTGACTCCGCGAGCACCGGGGAGCTGTTTTTT. Its translation: CASSDSASTGELFF.

In its sample, this clone was seen once. The genes are TRBV10-3 and TRBJ1-2; TRBD1 matches 7 bases. The CDR3 extends over 14 amino acids. Trimming took 6 bases from V and 3 from J; bases not matched to a gene: 7. Germline V lookup: CDR1 ENHRY, CDR2 SYGVKD. This CDR3 reads CAISAGTVDYGYTF. CDR3 in DNA: TGTGCCATCAGCGCCGGGACAGTAGACTATGGCTACACCTTC.

The chain joins TRBV5-6 to TRBJ1-5; D call uncertain. Between the trimmed V and J ends, which lost 4 bases and 6 bases, there was a span of 8 bases. The CDR3 has 12 residues. CDR1 is SGHDT, CDR2 YYEEEE, per germline. The CDR3 region has the DNA TGTGCCAGCAGCGACGGAAGTCAGCCCCAGCATTTT. Translating gives CASSDGSQPQHF.